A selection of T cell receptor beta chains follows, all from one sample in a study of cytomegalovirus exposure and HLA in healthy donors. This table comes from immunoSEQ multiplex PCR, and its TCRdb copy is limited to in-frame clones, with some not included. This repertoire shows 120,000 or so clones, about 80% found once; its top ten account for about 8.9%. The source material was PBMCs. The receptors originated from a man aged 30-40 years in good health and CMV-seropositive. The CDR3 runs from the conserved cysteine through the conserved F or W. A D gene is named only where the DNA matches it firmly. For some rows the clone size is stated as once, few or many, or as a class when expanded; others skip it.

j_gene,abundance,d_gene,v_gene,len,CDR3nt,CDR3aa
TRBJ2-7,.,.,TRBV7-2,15,TGTGCCAGCAGCCCGTGGGGGGACCAATCCTACGAGCAGTACTTC,CASSPWGDQSYEQYF
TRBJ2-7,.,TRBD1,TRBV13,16,TGTGCCAGCAGCTTAGGCGTGACAGGGGGCGTCTACGAGCAGTACTTC,CASSLGVTGGVYEQYF
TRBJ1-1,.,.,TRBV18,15,TGTGCCAGCTCACTTGTAAACAGGGTGGATACTGAAGCTTTCTTT,CASSLVNRVDTEAFF
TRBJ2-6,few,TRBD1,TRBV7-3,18,TGTGCCAGCAGCGGCACCGGGACAGGGAGTACCGGGGCCAACGTCCTGACTTTC,CASSGTGTGSTGANVLTF
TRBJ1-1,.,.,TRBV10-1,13,TGCGCCAGCAGTGACGGGACTCTCACTGAAGCTTTCTTT,CASSDGTLTEAFF
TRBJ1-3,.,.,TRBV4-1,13,TGCGCCAGCAGCCGAGAAGGGAGTAACACCATATATTTT,CASSREGSNTIYF
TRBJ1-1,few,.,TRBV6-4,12,TGTGCCAGCAGTTCCAGAGAGGGTTTGGCTTTCTTT,CASSSREGLAFF
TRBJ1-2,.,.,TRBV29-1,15,TGCAGCGTTGGAATGGGTACGGAGTCTAACTATGGCTACACCTTC,CSVGMGTESNYGYTF
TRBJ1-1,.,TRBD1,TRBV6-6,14,TGTGCCAGCAGTTACCGTAGGGGGCTAACTGAAGCTTTCTTT,CASSYRRGLTEAFF
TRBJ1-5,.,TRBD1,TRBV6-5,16,TGTGCCAGCAGTTCCAGACAGGGGGGGAGCAATCAGCCCCAGCATTTT,CASSSRQGGSNQPQHF
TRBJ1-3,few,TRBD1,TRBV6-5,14,TGTGCCAGCAGCCGGACAGGGAGAGGAAACACCATATATTTT,CASSRTGRGNTIYF
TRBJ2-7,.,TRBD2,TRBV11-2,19,TGTGCCAGCAGCTCAGCGGAATCTATTAGCGGGGGGGTTCCCTACGAGCAGTACTTC,CASSSAESISGGVPYEQYF
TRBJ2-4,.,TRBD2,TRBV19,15,TGTGCCAGTAGTATGGGATTAGCGGGGGGGAACATTCAGTACTTC,CASSMGLAGGNIQYF
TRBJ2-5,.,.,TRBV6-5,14,TGTGCCAGCAGTTACATGCGACAGGAAGAGATCCAGTACTTC,CASSYMRQEEIQYF
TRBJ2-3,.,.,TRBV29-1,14,TGCAGCCTTGCGGTTGCGAACAAGGGGGATACGCAGTATTTT,CSLAVANKGDTQYF
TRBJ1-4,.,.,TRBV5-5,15,TGTGCCAGCAGCTTAGGAAACCAATTGCGGGAAAAACTGTTTTTT,CASSLGNQLREKLFF
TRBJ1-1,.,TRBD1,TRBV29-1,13,TGCAGCGTTGATCCGACAGGGTTAGGTAGAGCTTTCTTT,CSVDPTGLGRAFF
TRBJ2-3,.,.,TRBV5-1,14,TGCGCCAGCAGCTTGGCACAGGGTACAGATACGCAGTATTTT,CASSLAQGTDTQYF
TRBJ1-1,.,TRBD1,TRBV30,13,TGTGCCTGGGGGGACAGTTCGGCCACTGAAGCTTTCTTT,CAWGDSSATEAFF
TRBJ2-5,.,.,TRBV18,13,TGTGCCAGCTCACCATCACAGCAAGAGACCCAGTACTTC,CASSPSQQETQYF
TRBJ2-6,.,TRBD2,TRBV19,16,TGTGCCACATCGCTAGCGGGGAGCTCTGGGGCCAACGTCCTGACTTTC,CATSLAGSSGANVLTF
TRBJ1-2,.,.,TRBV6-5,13,TGTGCCAGCAGTTATCGGGGAGGCTATGGCTACACCTTC,CASSYRGGYGYTF
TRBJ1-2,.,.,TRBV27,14,TGTGCCAGCAGGTTCAGGAAATCTAACTATGGCTACACCTTC,CASRFRKSNYGYTF
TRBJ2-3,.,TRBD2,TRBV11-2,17,TGTGCCAGCAGCTCCTCGTTAGCGGGAGAAAACACAGATACGCAGTATTTT,CASSSSLAGENTDTQYF
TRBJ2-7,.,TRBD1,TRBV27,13,TGTGCCAGCAGTTGGGACAGAACCTACGAGCAGTACTTC,CASSWDRTYEQYF
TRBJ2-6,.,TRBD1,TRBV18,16,TGTGCCAGCTCACTCTCAGGGGGCTCTGGGGCCAACGTCCTGACTTTC,CASSLSGGSGANVLTF
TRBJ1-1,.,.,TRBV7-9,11,TGTGCCAGCAGCCGGAACACTGAAGCTTTCTTT,CASSRNTEAFF
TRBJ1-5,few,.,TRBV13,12,TGTGCCAGCAGCTTAAAGAGAGGGCCCCAGCATTTT,CASSLKRGPQHF
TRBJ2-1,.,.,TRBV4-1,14,TGCGCCAGCAGCGCACCGGGGTCCTACAATGAGCAGTTCTTC,CASSAPGSYNEQFF
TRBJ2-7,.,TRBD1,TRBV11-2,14,TGTGCCAGCAGCTTAAAAGGGGGCGGCTACGAGCAGTACTTC,CASSLKGGGYEQYF
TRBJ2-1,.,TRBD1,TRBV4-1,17,TGCGCCAGCAGCCAACCTATGGACAGGGGGAATGGGGGAGAGCAGTTCTTC,CASSQPMDRGNGGEQFF
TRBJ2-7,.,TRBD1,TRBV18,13,TGTGCCAGCTCATATGACAGGGTGAGCGAGCAGTACTTC,CASSYDRVSEQYF
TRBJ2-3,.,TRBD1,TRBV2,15,TGTGCCAGCAGTTCCGACAGGGGGGCCGTGGGTACGCAGTATTTT,CASSSDRGAVGTQYF
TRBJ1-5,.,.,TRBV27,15,TGTGCCAGCAGTGCGGGCTCCGGCGGCAATCAGCCCCAGCATTTT,CASSAGSGGNQPQHF
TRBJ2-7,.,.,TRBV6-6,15,TGTGCCAGCCGGGGTGTAGGACTCGGCTCCTACGAGCAGTACTTC,CASRGVGLGSYEQYF
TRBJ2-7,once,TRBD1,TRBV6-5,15,TGTGCCAGCAGTTACGGACAGGGGGCAGGAGGGGAGCAGTACTTC,CASSYGQGAGGEQYF
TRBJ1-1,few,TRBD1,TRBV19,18,TGTGCCAGTAGTAATCCCCATGGAGGGTGGACAGGGGACACTGAAGCTTTCTTT,CASSNPHGGWTGDTEAFF
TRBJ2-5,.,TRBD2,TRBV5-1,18,TGCGCCAGCAGCTTGGAATCGGGAGCGGGGGGGCGGGGAGAGACCCAGTACTTC,CASSLESGAGGRGETQYF
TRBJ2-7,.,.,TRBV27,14,TGTGCCAGTCAACCCCCGGAGAGACCCTACGAGCAGTACTTC,CASQPPERPYEQYF
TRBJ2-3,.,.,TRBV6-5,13,TGTGCCAGCAGTTATCTCGGAGGCCGTACGCAGTATTTT,CASSYLGGRTQYF
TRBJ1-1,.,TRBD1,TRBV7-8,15,TGTGCCAGCAGCTTAGTGGACAGGGTGAGCACTGAAGCTTTCTTT,CASSLVDRVSTEAFF
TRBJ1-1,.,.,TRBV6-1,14,TGTGCCAGCACTCCGGACAACAGCCGGCGGGAAGCTTTCTTT,CASTPDNSRREAFF
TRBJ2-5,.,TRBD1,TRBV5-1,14,TGCGCCAGCAGCTTAGACAGGGGGCTAGAGACCCAGTACTTC,CASSLDRGLETQYF
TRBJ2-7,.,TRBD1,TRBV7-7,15,TGTGCCAGCAGCGCAGGGACAGGGGGGTCCTACGAGCAGTACTTC,CASSAGTGGSYEQYF
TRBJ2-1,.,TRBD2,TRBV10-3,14,TGTGCCATTACGACTAGCGGGGGGGCCGATGAGCAGTTCTTC,CAITTSGGADEQFF
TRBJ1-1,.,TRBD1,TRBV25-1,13,TGTGCCAGCAGACAGGGGGCCGGCACTGAAGCTTTCTTT,CASRQGAGTEAFF
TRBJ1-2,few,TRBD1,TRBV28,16,TGTGCCAGCTGGGGACAGGGGGGTCTCGTTGGCTATGGCTACACCTTC,CASWGQGGLVGYGYTF